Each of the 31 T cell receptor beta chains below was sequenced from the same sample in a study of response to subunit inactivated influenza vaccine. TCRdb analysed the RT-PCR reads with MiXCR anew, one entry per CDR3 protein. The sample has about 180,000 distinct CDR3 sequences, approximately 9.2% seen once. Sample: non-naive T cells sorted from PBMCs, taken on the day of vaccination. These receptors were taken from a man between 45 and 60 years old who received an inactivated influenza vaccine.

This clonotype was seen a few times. The CDR3: CASSRPGQGTYEQYF. The DNA of the CDR3 is TGTGCCAGCAGCCGACCGGGACAGGGAACATACGAGCAGTACTTC. The gene calls are TRBV7-2 and TRBJ2-7; the match to TRBD1 covers 9 bases. The length of the CDR3 is 15 residues. V shed 5 bases and J 4 bases; nucleotides not matched to a gene: 9. CDR1 is SGHTA and CDR2 is FQGNSA in the germline V gene.

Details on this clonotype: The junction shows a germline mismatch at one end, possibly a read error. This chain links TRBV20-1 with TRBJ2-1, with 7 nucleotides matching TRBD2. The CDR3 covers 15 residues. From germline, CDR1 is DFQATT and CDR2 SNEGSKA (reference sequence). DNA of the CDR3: TGCAGTGCTAGAGACGACGGGAGGTGGTACAATGAGAAGTTCTTC. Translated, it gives CSARDDGRWYNEKFF.

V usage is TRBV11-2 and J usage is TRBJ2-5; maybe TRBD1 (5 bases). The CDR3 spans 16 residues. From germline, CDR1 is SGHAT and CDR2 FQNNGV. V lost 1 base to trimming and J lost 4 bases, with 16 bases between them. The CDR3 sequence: CASSLGGTNLGETQYF. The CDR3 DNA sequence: TGTGCCAGCAGCTTAGGGGGCACTAACCTCGGAGAGACCCAGTACTTC.

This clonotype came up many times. The CDR3: CASSLGVTLQPQHF. Here the CDR3 DNA reads TGTGCCAGCAGTTTAGGTGTGACCCTACAGCCCCAGCATTTT. V and J are TRBV28 and TRBJ1-5; D not certain. CDR3 length: 14 amino acids. V dropped 2 bases and J dropped 7 bases, with 12 bases sitting between them. Germline V lookup: CDR1 MDHEN, CDR2 SYDVKM.

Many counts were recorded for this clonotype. The DNA of the CDR3 is TGTGCCAGCAGTGCTGGAAGGCAGAACTCTGGGGCCAACGTCCTGACTTTC. Translated: CASSAGRQNSGANVLTF. This rearrangement joins TRBV2 to TRBJ2-6; D remains ambiguous. This CDR3 is 17 amino acids long. Looked up from germline, CDR1 is SNHLY and CDR2 is FYNNEI. V was shortened by 4 bases and J by 0 bases, with 13 bases between the two germline ends.

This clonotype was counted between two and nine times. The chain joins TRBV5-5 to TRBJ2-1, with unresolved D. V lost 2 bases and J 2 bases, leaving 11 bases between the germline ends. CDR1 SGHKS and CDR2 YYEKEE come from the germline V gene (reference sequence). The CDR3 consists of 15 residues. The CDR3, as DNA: TGTGCCAGCAGCTTTACCTCCCTCGCCTACAATGAGCAGTTCTTC. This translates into CASSFTSLAYNEQFF.

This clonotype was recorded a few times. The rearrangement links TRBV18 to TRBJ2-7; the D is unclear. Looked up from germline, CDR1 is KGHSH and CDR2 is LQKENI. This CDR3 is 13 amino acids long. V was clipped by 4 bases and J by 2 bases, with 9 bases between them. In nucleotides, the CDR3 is TGTGCCAGCTCACTGCAGGTAACCTACGAGCAGTACTTC. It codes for CASSLQVTYEQYF.

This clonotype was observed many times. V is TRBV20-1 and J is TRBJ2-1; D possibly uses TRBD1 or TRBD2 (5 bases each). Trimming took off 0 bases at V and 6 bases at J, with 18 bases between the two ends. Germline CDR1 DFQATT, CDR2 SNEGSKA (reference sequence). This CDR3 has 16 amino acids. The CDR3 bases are TGCAGTGCTAGAGATCCGTTACGGGGCATAACCAATGAGCAGTTCTTC. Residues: CSARDPLRGITNEQFF.

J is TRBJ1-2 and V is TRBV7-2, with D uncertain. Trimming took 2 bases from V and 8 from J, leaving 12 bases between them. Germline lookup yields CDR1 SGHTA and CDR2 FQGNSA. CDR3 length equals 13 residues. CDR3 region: CASSLKGTGGYTF. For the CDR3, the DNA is TGTGCCAGCAGCTTAAAGGGTACCGGGGGCTACACCTTC.

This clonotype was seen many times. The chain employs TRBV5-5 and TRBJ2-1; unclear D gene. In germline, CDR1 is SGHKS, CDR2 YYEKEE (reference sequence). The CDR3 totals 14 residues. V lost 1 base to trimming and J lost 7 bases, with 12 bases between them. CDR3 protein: CASSLMSLGNEQFF. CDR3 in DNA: TGTGCCAGCAGCTTGATGTCTCTAGGGAATGAGCAGTTCTTC.

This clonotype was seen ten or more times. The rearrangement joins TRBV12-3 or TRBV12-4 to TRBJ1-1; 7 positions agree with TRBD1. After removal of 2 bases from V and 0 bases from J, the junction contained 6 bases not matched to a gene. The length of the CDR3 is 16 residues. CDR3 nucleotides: TGTGCCAGCAGTTTAAAGACAGGGCTCATGAACACTGAAGCTTTCTTT. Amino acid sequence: CASSLKTGLMNTEAFF.

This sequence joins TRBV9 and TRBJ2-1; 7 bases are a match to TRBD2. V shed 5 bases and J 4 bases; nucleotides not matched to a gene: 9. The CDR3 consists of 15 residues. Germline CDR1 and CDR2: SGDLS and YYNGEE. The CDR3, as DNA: TGTGCCAGCAGTCGCTCCGGGACTACGTACAATGAGCAGTTCTTC. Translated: CASSRSGTTYNEQFF.

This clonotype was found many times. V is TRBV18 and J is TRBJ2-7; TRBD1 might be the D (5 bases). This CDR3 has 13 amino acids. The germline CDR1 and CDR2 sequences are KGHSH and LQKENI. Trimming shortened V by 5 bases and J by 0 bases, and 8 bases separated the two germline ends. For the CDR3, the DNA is TGTGCCAGCTCAGGGGCCTTCTCCTACGAGCAGTACTTC. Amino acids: CASSGAFSYEQYF.

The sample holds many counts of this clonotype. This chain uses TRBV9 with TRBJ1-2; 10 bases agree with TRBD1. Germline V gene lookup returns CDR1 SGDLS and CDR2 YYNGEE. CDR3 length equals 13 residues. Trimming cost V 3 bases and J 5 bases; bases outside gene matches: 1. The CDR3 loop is CASSEGQGYGYTF. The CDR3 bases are TGTGCCAGCAGCGAGGGACAGGGGTATGGCTACACCTTC.

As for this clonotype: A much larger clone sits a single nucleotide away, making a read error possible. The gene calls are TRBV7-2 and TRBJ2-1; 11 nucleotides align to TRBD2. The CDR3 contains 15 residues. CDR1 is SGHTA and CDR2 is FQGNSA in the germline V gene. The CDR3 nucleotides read TGTGCCACCAGCTTAGATGGGACTAGCGGTAATGAGCAGTTCTTC. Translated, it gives CATSLDGTSGNEQFF.

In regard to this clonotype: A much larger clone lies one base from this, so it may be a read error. The CDR3 loop reads CSARDRDSSYEQYF. CDR3 DNA sequence: TGCAGTGCTAGAGATAGGGACAGCTCCTACGAGCAGTACTTC. The rearrangement uses TRBV20-1 and TRBJ2-7; TRBD1 agrees at 7 bases. J gave up 0 bases and V 0 bases, and 2 bases lay outside the gene matches. The CDR3 covers 14 residues. CDR1 is DFQATT, CDR2 SNEGSKA, per germline (reference sequence).

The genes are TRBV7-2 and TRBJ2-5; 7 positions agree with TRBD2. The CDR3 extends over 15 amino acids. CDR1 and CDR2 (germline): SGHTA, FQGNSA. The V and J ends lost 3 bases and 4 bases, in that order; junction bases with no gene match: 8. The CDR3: CASSFGGGRGETQYF. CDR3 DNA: TGTGCCAGCAGCTTTGGGGGGGGACGCGGAGAGACCCAGTACTTC.

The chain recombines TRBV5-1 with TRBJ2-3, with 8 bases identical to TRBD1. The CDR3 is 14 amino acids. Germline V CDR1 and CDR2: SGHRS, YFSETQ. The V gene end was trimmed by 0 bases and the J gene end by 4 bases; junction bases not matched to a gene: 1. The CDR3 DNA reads TGCGCCAGCAGCTTGGTGGGACAGGCAGATACGCAGTATTTT. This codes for CASSLVGQADTQYF.

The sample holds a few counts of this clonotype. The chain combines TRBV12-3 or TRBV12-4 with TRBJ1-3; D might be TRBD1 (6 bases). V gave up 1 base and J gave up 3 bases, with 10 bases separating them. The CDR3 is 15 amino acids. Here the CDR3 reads CASSLGGAVGNTIYF. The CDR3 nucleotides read TGTGCCAGCAGTTTAGGGGGGGCAGTTGGAAACACCATATATTTT.

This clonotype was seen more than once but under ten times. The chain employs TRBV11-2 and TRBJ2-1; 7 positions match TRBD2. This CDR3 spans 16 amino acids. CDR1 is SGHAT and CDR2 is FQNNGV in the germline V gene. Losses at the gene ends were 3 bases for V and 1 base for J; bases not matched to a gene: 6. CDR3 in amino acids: CASSFDSGPSYNEQFF. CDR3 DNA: TGTGCCAGCAGCTTCGATAGCGGGCCTTCCTACAATGAGCAGTTCTTC.

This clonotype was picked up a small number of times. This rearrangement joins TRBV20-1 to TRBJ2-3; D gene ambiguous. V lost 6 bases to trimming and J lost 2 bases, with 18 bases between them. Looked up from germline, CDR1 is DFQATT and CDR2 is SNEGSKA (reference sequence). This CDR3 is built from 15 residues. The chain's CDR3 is CSALPYLSLTDTQYF. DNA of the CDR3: TGCAGTGCCCTCCCCTACTTGTCACTCACAGATACGCAGTATTTT.

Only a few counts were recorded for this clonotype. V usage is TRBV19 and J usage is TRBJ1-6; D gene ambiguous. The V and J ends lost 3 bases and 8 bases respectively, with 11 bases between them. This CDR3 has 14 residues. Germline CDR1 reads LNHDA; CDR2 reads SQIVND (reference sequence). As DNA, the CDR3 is TGTGCCAGTAGTATTGTGGGAGGCGATTCACCCCTCCACTTT. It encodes CASSIVGGDSPLHF.

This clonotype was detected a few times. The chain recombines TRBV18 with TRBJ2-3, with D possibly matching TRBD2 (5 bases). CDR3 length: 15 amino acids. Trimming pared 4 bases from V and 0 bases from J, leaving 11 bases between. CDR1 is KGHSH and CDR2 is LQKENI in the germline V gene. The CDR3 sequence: CASSLIWESTDTQYF. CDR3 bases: TGTGCCAGCTCACTAATTTGGGAGAGCACAGATACGCAGTATTTT.

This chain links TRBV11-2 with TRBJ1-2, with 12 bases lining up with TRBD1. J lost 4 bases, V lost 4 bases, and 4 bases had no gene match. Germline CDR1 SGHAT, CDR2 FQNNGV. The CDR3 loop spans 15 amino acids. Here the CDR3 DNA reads TGTGCCAGCAGCTCGGGACAGGGGGCGTCCTATGGCTACACCTTC. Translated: CASSSGQGASYGYTF.

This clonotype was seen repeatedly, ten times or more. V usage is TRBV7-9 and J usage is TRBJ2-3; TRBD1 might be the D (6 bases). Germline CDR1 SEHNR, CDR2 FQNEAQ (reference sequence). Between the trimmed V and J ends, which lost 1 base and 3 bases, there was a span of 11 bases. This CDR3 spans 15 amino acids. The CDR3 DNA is TGTGCCAGCAGCTTAGATCTGGGGGCAACAGATACGCAGTATTTT. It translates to CASSLDLGATDTQYF.

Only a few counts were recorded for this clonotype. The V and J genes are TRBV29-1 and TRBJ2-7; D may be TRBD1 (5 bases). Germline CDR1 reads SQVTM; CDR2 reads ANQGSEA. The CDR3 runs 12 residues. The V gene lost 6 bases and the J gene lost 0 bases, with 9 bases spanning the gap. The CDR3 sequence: CSVRELSYEQYF. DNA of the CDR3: TGCAGCGTCAGGGAACTCTCCTACGAGCAGTACTTC.

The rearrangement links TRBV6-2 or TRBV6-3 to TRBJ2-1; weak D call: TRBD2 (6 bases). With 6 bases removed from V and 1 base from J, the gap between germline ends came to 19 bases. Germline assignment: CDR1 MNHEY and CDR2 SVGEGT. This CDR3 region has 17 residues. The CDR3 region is CASRPPSGTPSYNEQFF. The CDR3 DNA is TGTGCCAGCAGACCCCCCTCCGGGACTCCTTCCTACAATGAGCAGTTCTTC.

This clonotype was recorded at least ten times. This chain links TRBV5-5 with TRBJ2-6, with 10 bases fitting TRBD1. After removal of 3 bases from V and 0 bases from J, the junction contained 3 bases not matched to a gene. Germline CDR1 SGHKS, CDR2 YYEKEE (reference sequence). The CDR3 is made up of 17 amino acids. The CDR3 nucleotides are TGTGCCAGCAGCTACCGGGACAGGGGCTCTGGGGCCAACGTCCTGACTTTC. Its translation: CASSYRDRGSGANVLTF.

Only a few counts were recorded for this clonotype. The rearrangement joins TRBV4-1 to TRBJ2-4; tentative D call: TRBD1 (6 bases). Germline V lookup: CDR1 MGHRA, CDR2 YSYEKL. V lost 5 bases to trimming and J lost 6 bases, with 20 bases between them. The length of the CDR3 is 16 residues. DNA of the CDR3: TGCGCCAGCAGCTTCGATCGGACAGCCAACTTAAACATTCAGTACTTC. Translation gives CASSFDRTANLNIQYF.

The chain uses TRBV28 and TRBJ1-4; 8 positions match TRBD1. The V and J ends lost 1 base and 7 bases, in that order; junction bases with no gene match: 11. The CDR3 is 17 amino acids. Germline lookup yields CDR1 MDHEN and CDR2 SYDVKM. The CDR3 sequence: CASSLFKNQGAAEKLFF. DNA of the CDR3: TGTGCCAGCAGTTTATTTAAAAATCAGGGGGCGGCTGAAAAACTGTTTTTT.

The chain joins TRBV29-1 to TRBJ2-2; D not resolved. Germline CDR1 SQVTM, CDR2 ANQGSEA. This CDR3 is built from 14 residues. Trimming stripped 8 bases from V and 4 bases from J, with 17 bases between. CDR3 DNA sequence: TGCAGCATCAGACCCCGGGTGGGCACCGGGGAGCTGTTTTTT. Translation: CSIRPRVGTGELFF.